The entry below describes one TCR beta chain. The repertoire was sequenced with immunoSEQ multiplex PCR; TCRdb's copy has only in-frame clones and lacks some. The sample lists 2 million to 2.5 million clones, about 95% occurring once. The sample belongs to a study of shared clonotypes between healthy human individuals. Germline CDR1 is SGHKS and CDR2 is YYEKEE (reference sequence). V was pared by 5 bases and J by 5 bases, with 7 bases of the junction left unmatched. The CDR3 length is 14 residues. Naivety among CD8 cells was defined by CD45RO negativity and positive CCR7 selection, thereby excluding terminally differentiated effector memory CD45RA+ cells.

The TCR was taken from a man aged 18 to 30 in good health. The rearrangement uses TRBV5-5 and TRBJ2-7, with 10 nucleotides matching TRBD1. The source material was naive CD8+ T cells sorted from blood. CDR3 amino acids: CASSEGQGNHEQYF. The CDR3 DNA is TGTGCCAGCAGTGAGGGACAGGGGAACCACGAGCAGTACTTC.